This is a list of T cell receptor beta chains from one sample in a study of T cells in Graves' hyperthyroidism and ophthalmopathy. Each CDR3 protein gets one entry after TCRdb re-called the multiplex PCR reads with MiXCR. The repertoire holds hundreds of thousands of distinct CDR3 sequences, with around 45% as singletons. Sequenced: peripheral blood or thyroid tissue (not recorded which). All receptors derive from a woman under 30 with Graves' hyperthyroidism. Both conserved end residues are part of each CDR3. The D gene is left open where the match is weak. Clone size is not always given. Where it is, it says once, few, many or a class for expanded clones.

. | TRBJ2-5 | TRBV11-3 | many | CASGSRVETQYF | TGTGCCAGCGGGTCACGGGTAGAGACCCAGTACTTC
. | TRBJ1-1 | TRBV7-6 | many | CASSLVAGATEAFF | TGTGCCAGCAGCTTAGTCGCAGGGGCAACTGAAGCTTTCTTT
. | TRBJ1-2 | TRBV7-9 | many | CASSLGQGGYGYTF | TGTGCCAGCAGCTTAGGGCAGGGAGGCTATGGCTACACCTTC
TRBD1 | TRBJ2-7 | TRBV10-2 | . | CASSELDRDYEQYF | TGCGCCAGCAGTGAGTTGGACAGGGACTACGAGCAGTACTTC
TRBD1 | TRBJ2-7 | TRBV29-1 | many | CSVEGQDTDEQYF | TGCAGCGTGGAAGGACAGGATACCGACGAGCAGTACTTC
. | TRBJ2-5 | TRBV2 | . | CASSAIPGTQYF | TGTGCCAGCAGCGCTATCCCAGGGACCCAGTACTTC
TRBD1 | TRBJ1-2 | TRBV15 | many | CATSRDGPGQGAEGYTF | TGTGCCACCAGCAGAGATGGACCGGGACAGGGGGCTGAGGGCTACACCTTC
. | TRBJ2-7 | TRBV7-8 | . | CASSLDLISTYEQYF | TGTGCCAGCAGCTTAGATTTGATCAGTACCTACGAGCAGTACTTC
. | TRBJ1-2 | TRBV5-1 | . | CASSLPWQYYGYTF | TGTGCCAGCAGCTTGCCCTGGCAGTACTATGGCTACACCTTC
TRBD1 | TRBJ1-2 | TRBV10-3 | few | CASRTGVFGYGYTF | TGTGCCTCGAGGACAGGGGTCTTCGGTTATGGCTACACCTTC
. | TRBJ1-1 | TRBV4-1 | . | CASSQPGRSAGSSEAFF | TGCGCCAGCAGCCAACCGGGACGGAGTGCGGGGAGTTCTGAAGCTTTCTTT
. | TRBJ1-4 | TRBV20-1 | . | CSARDRSSTNEKLFF | TGCAGTGCTAGAGATCGGAGTTCAACTAATGAAAAACTGTTTTTT
. | TRBJ1-1 | TRBV14 | few | CASSFGERTEAFF | TGTGCCAGCAGTTTCGGAGAGAGGACTGAAGCTTTCTTT
. | TRBJ1-1 | TRBV9 | . | CASSALHGLNTEAFF | TGTGCCAGCAGCGCCCTTCACGGCTTGAACACTGAAGCTTTCTTT
. | TRBJ1-5 | TRBV6-1 | . | CASSPGTQHF | TGTGCCAGCAGTCCAGGGACCCAGCATTTT
. | TRBJ1-1 | TRBV2 | . | CASSFPGQKDTEAFF | TGTGCCAGCAGCTTTCCGGGGCAGAAGGACACTGAAGCTTTCTTT
TRBD1 | TRBJ1-5 | TRBV20-1 | . | CSARHTGVGQPQHF | TGCAGTGCTAGACATACAGGGGTAGGTCAGCCCCAGCATTTT
. | TRBJ2-7 | TRBV7-8 | . | CASSLRGAYYEQYF | TGTGCCAGCAGCCTTCGGGGAGCCTACTACGAGCAGTACTTC
. | TRBJ2-5 | TRBV7-8 | . | CASSYVIQETQYF | TGTGCCAGCAGTTACGTTATTCAAGAGACCCAGTACTTC
. | TRBJ2-5 | TRBV24-1 | . | CATSVEYGQQETQYF | TGTGCCACCAGCGTTGAATACGGACAGCAAGAGACCCAGTACTTC
. | TRBJ1-5 | TRBV6-2/TRBV6-3 | . | CASSYSPQRGTQHF | TGTGCCAGCAGTTACTCGCCCCAAAGAGGGACCCAGCATTTC
. | TRBJ2-7 | TRBV6-5 | . | CASSSTRIPYEQYF | TGTGCCAGCAGTTCGACTAGGATCCCCTACGAGCAGTACTTC
TRBD1 | TRBJ2-5 | TRBV7-2 | few | CASSPNLRGQETQYF | TGTGCCAGCAGTCCAAATCTCAGGGGGCAAGAGACCCAGTACTTC
TRBD1 | TRBJ2-7 | TRBV29-1 | . | CSSWTGDEQYF | TGCAGCAGTTGGACAGGGGACGAGCAGTACTTC
TRBD1 | TRBJ1-3 | TRBV7-9 | . | CASSRTGGTYSGNTIYF | TGTGCCAGCAGCCGAACAGGGGGCACCTACTCTGGAAACACCATATATTTT
TRBD1 | TRBJ1-5 | TRBV2 | . | CASSLATGGSDQPQHF | TGTGCCAGCAGCTTGGCAACAGGGGGAAGCGATCAGCCCCAGCATTTT
. | TRBJ1-2 | TRBV7-6 | few | CASSSRADRGANYGYTF | TGTGCCAGCAGCTCTCGAGCCGACCGGGGGGCCAACTATGGCTACACCTTC
. | TRBJ1-1 | TRBV19 | . | CASSPLGPGTEAFF | TGTGCCAGTAGTCCTTTGGGACCGGGCACTGAAGCTTTCTTT
. | TRBJ1-1 | TRBV27 | . | CASSLSSWTAEAFF | TGTGCCAGCAGTTTATCCTCCTGGACAGCAGAAGCTTTCTTT
. | TRBJ2-7 | TRBV20-1 | . | CSARVTYEQYF | TGCAGTGCTAGGGTCACCTACGAGCAGTACTTC
. | TRBJ2-7 | TRBV7-2 | once | CASSQGGAELSYEQYF | TGTGCCAGCAGCCAAGGCGGCGCAGAACTCTCCTACGAGCAGTACTTC
. | TRBJ1-6 | TRBV10-3 | many | CASSPTGTNSPLHF | TGTGCCAGCTCCCCGACAGGAACAAATTCACCCCTCCACTTT
TRBD1 | TRBJ1-1 | TRBV7-9 | many | CASSERDSVTEAFF | TGTGCCAGCAGCGAACGGGACAGTGTGACTGAAGCTTTCTTT
. | TRBJ2-7 | TRBV7-6 | few | CASSHPRSYEQYF | TGTGCCAGCAGCCATCCTCGGAGTTACGAGCAGTACTTC
. | TRBJ1-2 | TRBV10-3 | few | CAIQFRSDDYGYTF | TGTGCCATCCAGTTTAGATCTGATGACTATGGCTACACCTTC
. | TRBJ1-1 | TRBV12-3/TRBV12-4 | . | CASSLEPDLNTEAFF | TGTGCCAGCAGTTTAGAGCCAGATCTAAACACTGAAGCTTTCTTT
. | TRBJ1-4 | TRBV19 | few | CASSAGLTNEKLFF | TGTGCCAGTAGTGCAGGGCTAACTAATGAAAAACTGTTTTTT
. | TRBJ2-3 | TRBV7-2 | . | CASETETGTDTQYF | TGTGCCAGCGAGACCGAGACCGGCACAGATACGCAGTATTTT
. | TRBJ1-1 | TRBV19 | few | CATLDRGNTEAFF | TGTGCCACCCTAGACAGAGGGAACACTGAAGCTTTCTTT
TRBD2 | TRBJ2-7 | TRBV7-2 | few | CASSLNSGRGEQYF | TGTGCCAGCAGCTTAAATAGCGGGAGAGGTGAGCAGTACTTC
TRBD1 | TRBJ1-1 | TRBV12-3/TRBV12-4 | few | CASSNLRDRVTEAFF | TGTGCCAGCAGCAACCTCCGGGACAGGGTTACTGAAGCTTTCTTT
TRBD1 | TRBJ1-4 | TRBV7-9 | few | CASSEQGAGEKLFF | TGTGCCAGCAGCGAACAGGGGGCGGGTGAAAAACTGTTTTTT
. | TRBJ1-3 | TRBV20-1 | few | CSAVRGTGNTIYF | TGCAGTGCGGTCAGGGGAACTGGAAACACCATATATTTT
. | TRBJ1-6 | TRBV7-3 | many | CASSFGLNSPLHF | TGTGCCAGCAGCTTTGGCCTTAATTCACCCCTCCACTTT
. | TRBJ1-6 | TRBV2 | . | CASSEAGAGSPLHF | TGTGCCAGCAGTGAGGCGGGGGCGGGTTCACCCCTCCACTTT
. | TRBJ1-4 | TRBV15 | . | CATSREQNEKLFF | TGTGCCACCAGCAGAGAGCAAAATGAAAAACTGTTTTTT
. | TRBJ2-2 | TRBV5-1 | . | CASSASNTGELFF | TGCGCCAGCAGTGCGTCGAACACCGGGGAGCTGTTTTTT
TRBD1 | TRBJ1-3 | TRBV19 | . | CASSTLDRDGNTIYF | TGTGCCAGTAGTACATTGGACAGGGACGGAAACACCATATATTTT
. | TRBJ1-1 | TRBV19 | few | CASSGRVLPEAFF | TGTGCCAGTAGTGGCAGGGTTTTACCTGAAGCTTTCTTT
. | TRBJ2-7 | TRBV29-1 | few | CSVETGEEPIEQYF | TGCAGCGTCGAAACGGGGGAGGAACCGATCGAGCAGTACTTC
. | TRBJ2-2 | TRBV6-1 | few | CASTDPGAGELFF | TGTGCCAGCACCGACCCAGGGGCCGGGGAGCTGTTTTTT
TRBD1 | TRBJ2-5 | TRBV29-1 | few | CSTLSGTGETQYF | TGCAGCACCTTATCGGGGACAGGGGAGACCCAGTACTTC
. | TRBJ2-7 | TRBV5-1 | . | CASLDWVLGYEQYF | TGCGCCAGCCTTGACTGGGTGCTTGGATACGAGCAGTACTTC
. | TRBJ2-5 | TRBV2 | . | CASSQRTRWGETQYF | TGTGCCAGCTCCCAAAGGACCCGTTGGGGAGAGACCCAGTACTTC
TRBD1 | TRBJ2-7 | TRBV7-6 | . | CASSLSQGDSYEQYF | TGTGCCAGCAGCTTGAGCCAGGGGGATTCCTACGAGCAGTACTTC
. | TRBJ2-5 | TRBV10-3 | many | CAISSPGVQETQYF | TGTGCCATCAGTTCCCCGGGAGTACAAGAGACCCAGTACTTC
. | TRBJ1-2 | TRBV25-1 | . | CASSAPRGGKYGYTF | TGTGCCAGCAGTGCCCCGAGGGGGGGAAAGTATGGCTACACCTTC
. | TRBJ2-5 | TRBV7-7 | many | CASSWSYSTQETQYF | TGTGCTAGCAGCTGGTCCTATTCGACCCAAGAGACCCAGTACTTC
TRBD2 | TRBJ2-7 | TRBV7-3 | few | CASSLGGLAEVHSQYF | TGTGCCAGCAGCTTAGGGGGACTAGCGGAAGTACACAGCCAGTACTTC